This TCR beta chain was obtained from a study of cytomegalovirus exposure and HLA in healthy donors. Whole-study context: Within an early data release were tens of millions of unique TCRs drawn from HLA-typed donors. Ancestry clustering placed around four fifths of some 400 genotyped donors in the Caucasian-associated cluster. General study findings and limits: Researchers reportedly found TCR beta sequences accurately predicted most subjects' HLA-A and HLA-B alleles. Several V segments, TRBV6-2 and TRBV6-3 among them, could not be told apart and were dropped.

V dropped 0 bases and J dropped 1; count of bases not matched to a gene: 3. CDR1 and CDR2 from the germline V gene are SGHRS and YFSETQ. This CDR3 has 15 amino acids. Comments on this clone: Its antigen is not known.

60 Vbeta and 13 Jbeta primers were used in PCR. Sequencing used immunoSEQ multiplex PCR; TCRdb keeps in-frame clones, though not all of them. The sample totals about 170,000 clones. The sequence was obtained from a woman in her late teens or twenties in good health and CMV-seropositive. The sequenced sample was PBMCs. The J gene is TRBJ1-1, the V gene TRBV5-1; TRBD1 agrees at 7 bases. In DNA form, the CDR3 reads TGCGCCAGCAGCTTGGAGGGGACAGCGAACACTGAAGCTTTCTTT. Amino acid sequence: CASSLEGTANTEAFF.